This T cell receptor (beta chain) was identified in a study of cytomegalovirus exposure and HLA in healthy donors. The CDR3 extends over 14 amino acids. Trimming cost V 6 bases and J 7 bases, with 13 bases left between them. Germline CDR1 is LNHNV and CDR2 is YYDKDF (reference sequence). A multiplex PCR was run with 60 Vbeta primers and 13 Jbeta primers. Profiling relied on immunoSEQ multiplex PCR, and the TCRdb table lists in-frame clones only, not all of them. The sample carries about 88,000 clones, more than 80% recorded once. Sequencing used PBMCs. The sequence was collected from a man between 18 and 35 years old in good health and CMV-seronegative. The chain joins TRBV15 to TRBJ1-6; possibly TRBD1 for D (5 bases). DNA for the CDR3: TGTGCCACCAGGTCCAGGGTGGTAAATTCACCCCTCCACTTT. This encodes CATRSRVVNSPLHF.